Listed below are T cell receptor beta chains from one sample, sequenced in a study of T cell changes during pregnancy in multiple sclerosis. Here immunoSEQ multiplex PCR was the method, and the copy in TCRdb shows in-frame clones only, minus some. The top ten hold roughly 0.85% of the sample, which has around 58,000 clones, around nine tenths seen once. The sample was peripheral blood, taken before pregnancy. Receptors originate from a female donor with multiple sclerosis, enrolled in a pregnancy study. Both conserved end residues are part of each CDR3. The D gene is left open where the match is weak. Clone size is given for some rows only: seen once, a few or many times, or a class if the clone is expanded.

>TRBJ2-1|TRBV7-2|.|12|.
TGTGCCAGCAGCTTACCACTCCCTGAGCAGTTCTTC
CASSLPLPEQFF
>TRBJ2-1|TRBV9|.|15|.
TGTGCCAGCAGCGCACCACAGAGCTCCTACAATGAGCAGTTCTTC
CASSAPQSSYNEQFF
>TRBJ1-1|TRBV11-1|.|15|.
TGTGCCAGCAGCTTAGAAGGGGGTATAGGCACTGAAGCTTTCTTT
CASSLEGGIGTEAFF
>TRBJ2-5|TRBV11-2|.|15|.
TGTGCCAGCAGCCCCACGGGACACATCCAAGAGACCCAGTACTTC
CASSPTGHIQETQYF
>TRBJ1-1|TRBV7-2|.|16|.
TGTGCCAGCAGCCCTCACGCAGGGGTCGGACGGGGTGAAGCTTTCTTT
CASSPHAGVGRGEAFF
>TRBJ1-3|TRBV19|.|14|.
TGTGCCAGTAGTACTACAGGGACTGGAAACACCATATATTTT
CASSTTGTGNTIYF
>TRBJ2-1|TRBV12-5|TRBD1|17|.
TGTGCTAGTGGTTTGCGTCAGTTCGGGGACAGCTCGTATGAGCAGTTCTTC
CASGLRQFGDSSYEQFF
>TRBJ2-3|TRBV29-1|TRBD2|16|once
TGCAGCGTGATGGGGCTAGCGGGGGGAAGCACAGATACGCAGTATTTT
CSVMGLAGGSTDTQYF
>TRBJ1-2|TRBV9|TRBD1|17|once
TGTGCCAGCAGCGTAGAATCGGCAGGGGGCGACGGCTATGGCTACACCTTC
CASSVESAGGDGYGYTF
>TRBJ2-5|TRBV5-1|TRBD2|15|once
TGCGCCAGCAGCGGGGGACTAGCGTTACGAGAGACCCAGTACTTC
CASSGGLALRETQYF
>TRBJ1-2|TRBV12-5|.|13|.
TGTGCTAGTGGTCCCCAGACCGACAGGGGCTACACCTTC
CASGPQTDRGYTF
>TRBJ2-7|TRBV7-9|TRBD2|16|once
TGTGCCAGCAGCTCCTGGACTAGCGGGGGTACCTACGAGCAGTACTTC
CASSSWTSGGTYEQYF
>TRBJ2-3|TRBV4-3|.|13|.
TGCGCCAGCAGCCAAGATTGGAGAGATACGCAGTATTTT
CASSQDWRDTQYF
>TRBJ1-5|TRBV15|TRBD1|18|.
TGTGCCACCAGCAGAGCTTTCCGGGGACAGTTCCTCAATCAGCCCCAGCATTTT
CATSRAFRGQFLNQPQHF
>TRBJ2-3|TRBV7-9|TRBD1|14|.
TGTGCCAGCAGAGCGACAGGGGAGATCAATACGCAGTATTTT
CASRATGEINTQYF
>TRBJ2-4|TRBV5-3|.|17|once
TGTGCCAGAAGCTCTGCTACAGGGATACTAGCCAAAAACATTCAGTACTTC
CARSSATGILAKNIQYF
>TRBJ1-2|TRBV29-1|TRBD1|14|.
TGCAGCGTTTCGGGACAGGGCGGGCCTTATGGCTACACCTTC
CSVSGQGGPYGYTF
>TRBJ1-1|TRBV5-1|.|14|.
TGCGCCAGCAGCCCTAGGGGCCAAGACACTGAAGCTTTCTTT
CASSPRGQDTEAFF
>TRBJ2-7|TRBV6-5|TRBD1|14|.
TGTGCCAGCAGAGGGGTGGCAGGGGGCCACGAGCAGTACTTC
CASRGVAGGHEQYF
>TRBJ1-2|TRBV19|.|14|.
TGTGCCAGTAGTAGAAGGACAGACTACTATGGCTACACCTTC
CASSRRTDYYGYTF
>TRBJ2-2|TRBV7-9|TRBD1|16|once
TGTGCCAGCAGCTTCCACAGGGGGCTGAACACCGGGGAGCTGTTTTTT
CASSFHRGLNTGELFF
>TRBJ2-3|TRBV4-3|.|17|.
TGCGCCAGCAGCCACCAAGGGAAGGGGTGGGACACAGATACGCAGTATTTT
CASSHQGKGWDTDTQYF
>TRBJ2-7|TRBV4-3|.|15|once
TGCGCCAGCAGCCAAGGTGGCAGGGGTTGGTACGAGCAGTACTTC
CASSQGGRGWYEQYF
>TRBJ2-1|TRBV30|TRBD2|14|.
TGTGCCTGGGGACTAGCGGGGGCCTACAATGAGCAGTTCTTC
CAWGLAGAYNEQFF
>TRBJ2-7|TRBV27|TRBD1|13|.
TGTGCCAGTATGACAGGGAGCTCCTACGAGCAGTACTTC
CASMTGSSYEQYF
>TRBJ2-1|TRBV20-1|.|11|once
TGCAGTGCTAGTCAGCAGGGCCAGCAGTTCTTC
CSASQQGQQFF
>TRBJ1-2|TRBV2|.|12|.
TGTGCCATCATGCAGCGGAACTATGGCTACACCTTC
CAIMQRNYGYTF
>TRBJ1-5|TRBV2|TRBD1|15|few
TGTGCCAGCCTCCGGGACAGTCAACGCAATCAGCCCCAGCATTTT
CASLRDSQRNQPQHF
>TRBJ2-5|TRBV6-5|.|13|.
TGTGCCAGCACTATCAACGGCGGGGAGACCCAGTACTTC
CASTINGGETQYF
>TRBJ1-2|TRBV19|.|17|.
TGTGCCAGTACCCCCGGTCGAGCCGGGAGCCCCAACTATGGCTACACCTTC
CASTPGRAGSPNYGYTF
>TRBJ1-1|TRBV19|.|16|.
TGTGCCAGTAGTATCCCTCAGACTGCCCCGAACACTGAAGCTTTCTTT
CASSIPQTAPNTEAFF